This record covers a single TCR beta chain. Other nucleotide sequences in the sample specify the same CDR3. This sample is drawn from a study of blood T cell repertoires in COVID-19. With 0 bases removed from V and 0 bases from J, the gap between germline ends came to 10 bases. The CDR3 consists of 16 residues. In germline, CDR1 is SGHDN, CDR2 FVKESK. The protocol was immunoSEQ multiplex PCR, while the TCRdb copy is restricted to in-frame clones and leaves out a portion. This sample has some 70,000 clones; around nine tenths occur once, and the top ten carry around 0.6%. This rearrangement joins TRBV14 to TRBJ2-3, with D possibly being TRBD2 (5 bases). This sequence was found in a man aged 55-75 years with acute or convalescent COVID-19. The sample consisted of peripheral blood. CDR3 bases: TGTGCCAGCAGCCAAGATTCAGCGGCTAGCACAGATACGCAGTATTTT. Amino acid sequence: CASSQDSAASTDTQYF.